The rows below give T cell receptor beta chains drawn from one sample of a study of blood T cell repertoires in COVID-19. The repertoire was sequenced with immunoSEQ multiplex PCR; TCRdb's copy has only in-frame clones and lacks some. Of some 100,000 clones listed, around 90% are singletons. The sample was peripheral blood. The receptors stem from a human donor in a cohort sampled during active COVID-19. CDR3s include the opening cysteine and the closing phenylalanine or tryptophan. A D gene is named only where the DNA matches it firmly. Some rows have no size entry. The others give once, few or many, or a class for an expanded clone.

J gene | clone size | D gene | V gene | CDR3 protein | CDR3 DNA
TRBJ1-1 | once | . | TRBV30 | CAWCLGENTEAFF | TGTGCCTGGTGCCTAGGGGAGAACACTGAAGCTTTCTTT
TRBJ2-7 | . | . | TRBV6-5 | CASSYSGRGEYEQYF | TGTGCCAGCAGTTACTCGGGCAGGGGGGAATACGAGCAGTACTTC
TRBJ2-1 | . | TRBD2 | TRBV7-9 | CASSLGTSYNEQFF | TGTGCCAGCAGCTTAGGGACTAGCTACAATGAGCAGTTCTTC
TRBJ2-7 | . | TRBD2 | TRBV7-2 | CASRQGLAGDYEQYF | TGTGCCAGCAGGCAGGGACTAGCCGGGGACTACGAGCAGTACTTC
TRBJ2-6 | once | . | TRBV6-5 | CASSHREGGANVLTF | TGTGCCAGCAGTCACAGGGAAGGTGGGGCCAACGTCCTGACTTTC
TRBJ2-5 | . | . | TRBV7-9 | CASSLEQGETQYF | TGTGCCAGCAGCTTAGAACAGGGTGAGACCCAGTACTTC
TRBJ2-7 | . | TRBD1 | TRBV28 | CASSSHGTERYEQYF | TGTGCCAGCAGTTCCCACGGGACAGAACGCTACGAGCAGTACTTC
TRBJ2-3 | . | TRBD1 | TRBV7-2 | CASSLARTGGSDTQYF | TGTGCCAGCAGCTTAGCCCGGACAGGGGGCTCGGATACGCAGTATTTT
TRBJ1-1 | . | . | TRBV3-1/TRBV3-2 | CASSHADEAFF | TGTGCCAGCAGCCACGCGGATGAAGCTTTCTTT
TRBJ2-3 | . | TRBD2 | TRBV7-6 | CASSSMGLAGSTDTQYF | TGTGCCAGCAGCTCCATGGGACTAGCGGGGAGCACAGATACGCAGTATTTT
TRBJ2-1 | . | . | TRBV7-2 | CASSPYGLYNEQFF | TGTGCCAGCAGCCCCTATGGACTTTACAATGAGCAGTTCTTC
TRBJ1-4 | once | . | TRBV12-3/TRBV12-4 | CASSQSVFEKLFF | TGTGCCAGCAGCCAGTCCGTTTTCGAAAAACTGTTTTTT
TRBJ2-2 | . | TRBD1 | TRBV5-6 | CASSFFSGGTTGELFF | TGTGCCAGCAGCTTCTTTTCAGGGGGTACCACCGGGGAGCTGTTTTTT
TRBJ2-1 | few | . | TRBV12-2 | CASRSKRSGQGRMGSYNEQFF | TGTGCAAGTCGCTCGAAGAGGTCGGGACAAGGACGTATGGGCTCCTACAATGAGCAGTTCTTC
TRBJ1-2 | few | TRBD1 | TRBV19 | CASKGTGRNYGYTF | TGTGCCAGTAAGGGGACAGGGAGAAACTATGGCTACACCTTC
TRBJ2-7 | . | TRBD1 | TRBV5-1 | CASSLGTGLNEQYF | TGCGCCAGCAGCTTGGGGACAGGGCTCAACGAGCAGTACTTC
TRBJ1-2 | . | TRBD1 | TRBV7-2 | CASSSRTGGAGGYTF | TGTGCCAGCAGCTCACGAACAGGGGGCGCGGGTGGCTACACCTTC
TRBJ1-6 | . | . | TRBV19 | CASSLAPRDSPLHF | TGTGCCAGTAGTCTCGCACCCAGGGATTCACCCCTCCACTTT
TRBJ1-6 | few | . | TRBV5-1 | CASSLSAGWAGNNSPLHF | TGCGCCAGCAGCCTGTCTGCGGGGTGGGCAGGCAACAATTCACCCCTCCACTTT
TRBJ1-5 | few | TRBD1 | TRBV30 | CAWTGQGHQPQHF | TGTGCCTGGACGGGACAGGGGCATCAGCCCCAGCATTTT
TRBJ1-2 | . | . | TRBV11-2 | CASSTALNYGYTF | TGTGCCAGCAGCACAGCCCTAAATTATGGCTACACCTTC
TRBJ1-1 | . | TRBD1 | TRBV19 | CASSQGADTEAFF | TGTGCCAGTAGTCAGGGGGCTGACACTGAAGCTTTCTTT
TRBJ2-5 | . | . | TRBV29-1 | CSVDISPETQYF | TGCAGCGTTGATATCTCTCCGGAGACCCAGTACTTC
TRBJ2-1 | . | TRBD1 | TRBV10-1 | CASMEGGTGANEQFF | TGCGCCAGCATGGAAGGGGGGACAGGGGCTAATGAGCAGTTCTTC
TRBJ2-1 | . | . | TRBV28 | CASSRQGRRANEQFF | TGTGCCAGCAGCCGCCAGGGGAGACGAGCCAATGAGCAGTTCTTC
TRBJ1-5 | . | . | TRBV5-1 | CASRTGPNRNQPQHF | TGCGCCAGCAGGACAGGCCCTAATCGCAATCAGCCCCAGCATTTT
TRBJ2-7 | . | TRBD2 | TRBV7-8 | CASSLEAGSSYEQYF | TGTGCCAGCAGCTTAGAAGCGGGGAGCTCCTACGAGCAGTACTTC
TRBJ2-2 | . | . | TRBV5-3 | CARSPDTCEGELFF | TGTGCCAGAAGCCCCGACACCTGCGAGGGGGAGCTGTTTTTT
TRBJ2-1 | many | TRBD2 | TRBV7-2 | CASSLEGTSGRFANEQFF | TGTGCCAGCAGCTTAGAGGGGACTAGCGGGAGATTCGCCAATGAGCAGTTCTTC
TRBJ1-4 | . | TRBD1 | TRBV11-3 | CASSDGTAPDEKLFF | TGTGCCAGCAGCGACGGGACAGCACCCGATGAAAAACTGTTTTTT
TRBJ1-5 | . | . | TRBV19 | CASSIKQINQPQHF | TGTGCCAGTAGTATAAAACAGATAAATCAGCCCCAGCATTTT
TRBJ2-7 | . | TRBD2 | TRBV7-2 | CASSRASGASGSSYEQYF | TGTGCCAGCAGCCGCGCTTCGGGGGCTAGCGGGAGCTCCTACGAGCAGTACTTC
TRBJ2-1 | . | TRBD1 | TRBV5-1 | CASRPNTGTGGRGEQFF | TGCGCCAGCAGACCAAATACCGGGACAGGGGGTCGAGGTGAGCAGTTCTTC
TRBJ2-2 | . | . | TRBV27 | CASSHQTRYTGELFF | TGTGCCAGCAGTCACCAGACACGATACACCGGGGAGCTGTTTTTT
TRBJ1-2 | . | TRBD1 | TRBV19 | CASSTKGADGYTF | TGTGCCAGTAGTACGAAGGGGGCGGATGGCTACACCTTC
TRBJ2-2 | once | . | TRBV9 | CASSVASYQSGELFF | TGTGCCAGCAGCGTAGCCAGTTATCAGTCCGGGGAGCTGTTTTTT
TRBJ1-2 | . | . | TRBV19 | CASSLRRQNGYTF | TGTGCCAGTAGTCTACGGCGACAGAATGGCTACACCTTC
TRBJ2-1 | . | TRBD2 | TRBV10-3 | CAISESPGLNSYNEQFF | TGTGCCATCAGTGAGTCGCCGGGACTAAACTCCTACAATGAGCAGTTCTTC
TRBJ2-3 | . | . | TRBV19 | CASSLTTVGTDTQYF | TGTGCCAGTAGTCTTACGACAGTAGGCACAGATACGCAGTATTTT
TRBJ2-7 | . | TRBD2 | TRBV5-1 | CASSLAFGGDYEQYF | TGCGCCAGCAGCTTGGCCTTTGGGGGGGACTACGAGCAGTACTTC
TRBJ2-1 | . | . | TRBV5-6 | CASSSPGSYNEQFF | TGTGCCAGCAGCTCCCCGGGGTCATACAATGAGCAGTTCTTC
TRBJ1-5 | . | TRBD1 | TRBV6-6 | CASTTTTGGGQPQHF | TGTGCCAGCACCACCACGACAGGGGGAGGGCAGCCCCAGCATTTT